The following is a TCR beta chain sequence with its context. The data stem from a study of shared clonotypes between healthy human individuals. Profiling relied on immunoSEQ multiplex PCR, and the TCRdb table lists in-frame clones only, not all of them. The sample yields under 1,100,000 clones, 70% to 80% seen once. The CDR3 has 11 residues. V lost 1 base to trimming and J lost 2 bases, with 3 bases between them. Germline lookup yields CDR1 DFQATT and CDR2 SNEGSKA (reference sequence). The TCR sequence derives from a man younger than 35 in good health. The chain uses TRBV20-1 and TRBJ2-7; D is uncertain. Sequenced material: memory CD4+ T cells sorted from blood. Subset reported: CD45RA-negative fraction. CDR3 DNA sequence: TGCAGTGCTAGAGTGCCCTACGAGCAGTACTTC. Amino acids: CSARVPYEQYF.